These 5 T cell receptor beta chains originate from one sample sequenced in a study of T-cell reconstitution after alpha-beta-depleted transplantation in children. This sample's TCRbeta library carried unique molecular identifier barcodes. TCRdb fed the PCR reads into MiXCR, producing one record per CDR3 protein. The repertoire holds under 250,000 distinct CDR3 sequences, with approximately 15% as singletons. The sample was PBMCs, mostly from graft donor cells, taken 360 days after TCRalphabeta/CD19-depleted stem cell transplant. Source of these receptors: a male patient between 2 and 10 years old who had a stem cell transplant for acute lymphoblastic leukemia, so the T cells may come from the graft donor.

The V gene is TRBV15, the J gene TRBJ2-3; 8 nucleotides line up with TRBD1. The CDR3 runs 16 residues. The V gene's germline CDR1 is LNHNV and CDR2 YYDKDF (reference sequence). J gave up 0 bases and V 3 bases, and 5 bases lay outside the gene matches. This CDR3 reads CATSRPTGGSTDTQYF. CDR3 sequence (DNA): TGTGCCACCAGCAGGCCCACAGGGGGAAGCACAGATACGCAGTATTTT.

The rearrangement links TRBV5-1 to TRBJ2-5; 7 bases are a match to TRBD2. The CDR3 sequence is 15 residues long. With V trimmed by 6 bases and J by 5 bases, 13 bases remained unmatched. Germline CDR1 and CDR2: SGHRS and YFSETQ. CDR3: CASTTRGGLAETQYF. CDR3 in DNA: TGCGCCAGCACCACAAGGGGAGGGCTAGCGGAGACCCAGTACTTC.

The rearrangement uses TRBV7-9 and TRBJ2-3; either TRBD1 or TRBD2 may supply D (6 bases each). From germline, CDR1 is SEHNR and CDR2 FQNEAQ (reference sequence). The CDR3 is made up of 16 amino acids. V was pared by 1 base and J by 4 bases, with 15 bases between. The CDR3 here is CASSLGFGGRADTQYF. CDR3 DNA sequence: TGTGCCAGCAGCTTAGGTTTCGGGGGCCGGGCAGATACGCAGTATTTT.

The rearrangement uses TRBV4-3 and TRBJ2-5; D is tentatively TRBD1 or TRBD2 (5 bases each). Germline-derived CDR1 and CDR2 are LGHNA and YSLEER. V lost 3 bases to trimming and J lost 4 bases, with 9 bases between them. The CDR3 has 13 residues. The CDR3 DNA sequence: TGCGCCAGCAGCCAGGGGGTGTTAGAGACCCAGTACTTC. It yields the protein CASSQGVLETQYF.

This clonotype was recorded many times. The chain recombines TRBV29-1 with TRBJ1-4; 8 nucleotides agree with TRBD1. The germline gives CDR1 SQVTM, CDR2 ANQGSEA. The CDR3 has 14 residues. Germline trimming cut 4 bases from V and 7 bases from J; bases unmatched to any gene: 8. The CDR3 loop is CSVGGTGFLEKLFF. CDR3 nucleotide sequence: TGCAGCGTTGGAGGGACAGGATTCCTTGAAAAACTGTTTTTT.